A single sample is the source of the 25 T cell receptor beta chains below, sequenced in a study of beta chain features in type 1 diabetes. Expressed TCRB transcripts got sequenced, as all isolated RNA was reverse transcribed. Sequencing was performed with immunoSEQ multiplex PCR; in TCRdb, only in-frame clones are kept and a portion is missing. The table shows around 320,000 clones, with around 15% occurring only once. The sequencing input was central memory CD4+ T cells from blood. These receptors came from a man aged 25-45 years in good health.

This clone was found once. J is TRBJ2-1 and V is TRBV12-5; D is uncertain. The ends were cut back, 5 bases at V and 7 bases at J, with 15 bases in the middle. Germline V gives CDR1 LGHNT, CDR2 FRNRAP. The CDR3 is 14 residues long. In DNA form, the CDR3 reads TGTGCTAGTGGTAAGTCCCTCAGAGAAAATGAGCAGTTCTTC. This encodes CASGKSLRENEQFF. Full variable domain (missing parts from reference TRBV12-5 and TRBJ2-1): DARVTQTPRHKVTEMGQEVTMRCQPILGHNTVFWYRQTMMQGLELLAYFRNRAPLDDSGMPKDRFSAEMPDATLATLKIQPSEPRDSAVYFCASGKSLRENEQFFGPGTRLTVL.

The gene calls are TRBV2 and TRBJ2-1; D is unclear. The CDR3 covers 12 residues. Germline V CDR1 and CDR2: SNHLY, FYNNEI. Trimming took 5 bases from V and 10 from J, leaving 12 bases between them. Here the CDR3 reads CASSTEMGEQFF. CDR3 DNA sequence: TGTGCCAGCAGTACCGAAATGGGGGAGCAGTTCTTC. Variable domain in full (rest from reference TRBV2 and TRBJ2-1): EPEVTQTPSHQVTQMGQEVILRCVPISNHLYFYWYRQILGQKVEFLVSFYNNEISEKSEIFDDQFSVERPDGSNFTLKIRSTKLEDSAMYFCASSTEMGEQFFGPGTRLTVL.

This chain joins TRBV25-1 and TRBJ2-3, with 8 bases identical to TRBD1. Germline V lookup: CDR1 MGHDK, CDR2 SYGVNS. After removal of 5 bases from V and 2 bases from J, the junction contained 12 bases not matched to a gene. The CDR3 has 17 residues. CDR3 loop: CASSQKSQGAPTDTQYF. CDR3 nucleotide sequence: TGTGCCAGCAGTCAAAAGAGCCAGGGGGCACCCACAGATACGCAGTATTTT.

This sequence joins TRBV7-2 and TRBJ1-2, with a tentative D call TRBD1 (5 bases). Germline V gene data show CDR1 as SGHTA and CDR2 as FQGNSA. CDR3 length: 14 amino acids. Trimming took 5 bases from V and 2 from J, leaving 12 bases between them. CDR3 region: CASSPFDSNYGYTF. The DNA of the CDR3 is TGTGCCAGCAGCCCCTTCGACAGCAACTATGGCTACACCTTC.

The V gene is TRBV7-8, the J gene TRBJ1-1; D remains unclear. From germline, CDR1 is SGHVS and CDR2 FQNEAQ. Trimming left V 2 bases short and J 1 base short, with 2 bases between. The CDR3 has 12 residues. CDR3 nucleotide sequence: TGTGCCAGCAGCTTATGGAACACTGAAGCTTTCTTT. Amino acid sequence: CASSLWNTEAFF.

This chain uses TRBV11-2 with TRBJ1-5; TRBD1 might be the D (5 bases). The V and J ends lost 5 bases and 7 bases respectively, with 15 bases between them. Germline values: CDR1 SGHAT, CDR2 FQNNGV. The CDR3 length is 14 residues. The chain's CDR3 is CASSNVGAGQPQHF. As DNA, the CDR3 is TGTGCCAGCAGCAACGTCGGGGCAGGGCAGCCCCAGCATTTT. Complete variable domain (other parts from reference TRBV11-2 and TRBJ1-5): EAGVAQSPRYKIIEKRQSVAFWCNPISGHATLYWYQQILGQGPKLLIQFQNNGVVDDSQLPKDRFSAERLKGVDSTLKIQPAKLEDSAVYLCASSNVGAGQPQHFGDGTRLSIL.

This clone was detected a few times. Germline is not matched at one junction end, which may reflect a read error. V is TRBV5-1 and J is TRBJ2-5; the D gene is possibly TRBD2 (6 bases). Germline lookup yields CDR1 SGHRS and CDR2 YFSETQ. The CDR3 sequence is 14 residues long. The CDR3 here is CASSLGGVQETQYF. DNA of the CDR3: TGCGCCAGCAGTTTGGGGGGAGTCCAAGAGACCCAGTACTTC.

V usage is TRBV6-5 and J usage is TRBJ2-1; no clear D gene. Germline V gene sequence: CDR1 MNHEY, CDR2 SVGAGI. The CDR3 totals 11 residues. V lost 7 bases, J lost 7 bases, and 8 bases lay in between. CDR3 amino acids: CASTLDNEQFF. Here the CDR3 DNA reads TGTGCCAGCACCCTAGATAATGAGCAGTTCTTC.

Many counts were recorded for this clone. V gene TRBV5-5 combines with J gene TRBJ2-5; 9 bases are shared with TRBD2. V shed 3 bases, J shed 5 bases, and the junction held 5 bases outside the gene matches. The CDR3 loop spans 14 amino acids. Germline V CDR1 and CDR2: SGHKS, YYEKEE (reference sequence). The CDR3 nucleotides read TGTGCCAGCAGCTCGGCGGCGGGAGGGGAGACCCAGTACTTC. The encoded protein is CASSSAAGGETQYF.

This chain uses TRBV6-6 with TRBJ2-5; 12 bases match TRBD2. With 5 bases clipped from V and 2 bases from J, the junction kept 0 bases outside the gene matches. This CDR3 contains 14 residues. The V gene's germline CDR1 is MNHNY and CDR2 SVGAGI (reference sequence). The CDR3 DNA reads TGTGCCAGCAGTGGACTAGCGGGACAAGAGACCCAGTACTTC. This sequence encodes CASSGLAGQETQYF.

This rearrangement joins TRBV25-1 to TRBJ2-2; tentatively, D is TRBD2 (7 bases). Trimming removed 5 bases from V and 6 bases from J, with 16 bases in between. The V gene's germline CDR1 is MGHDK and CDR2 SYGVNS. The CDR3 extends over 15 amino acids. CDR3 sequence (DNA): TGTGCCAGCAGTCCTCAGGGGAGGGGAGCCGGGGAGCTGTTTTTT. It is translated as CASSPQGRGAGELFF.

This clone appeared many times. The rearrangement uses TRBV11-3 and TRBJ2-1; a weak D match, TRBD2 (6 bases). The germline gives CDR1 SGHNT, CDR2 YENEEA. V lost 1 base and J 1 base, leaving 11 bases between the germline ends. The CDR3 is 16 amino acids. The CDR3 nucleotides are TGTGCCAGCAGCTTAGGGGAGCGGGCATCCTACAATGAGCAGTTCTTC. This encodes CASSLGERASYNEQFF.

The rearrangement uses TRBV6-1 and TRBJ1-1; D not resolved. This CDR3 has 12 residues. CDR1 and CDR2 (germline): MNHNS, SASEGT. V dropped 6 bases and J dropped 5 bases, with 10 bases sitting between them. In DNA, the CDR3 is TGTGCCAGCAGAAACTTACCAACTGAAGCTTTCTTT. The encoded protein is CASRNLPTEAFF.

This clone was found a few times. The chain joins TRBV6-5 to TRBJ2-2; TRBD1 aligns across 7 bases. The CDR3 spans 14 residues. V was pared by 6 bases and J by 9 bases, with 10 bases of the junction left unmatched. Germline loops: CDR1 MNHEY, CDR2 SVGAGI. The CDR3 DNA sequence: TGTGCCAGCAGGGGGCCCGGACAGGCCCGGGAGCTGTTTTTT. It codes for CASRGPGQARELFF.

In this sample, this clone turned up a few times. The CDR3 protein is CSVLRGAEAFF. The CDR3 DNA sequence: TGCAGCGTTCTTAGAGGCGCTGAAGCTTTCTTT. The rearrangement joins TRBV29-1 to TRBJ1-1; D is unclear. V gave up 5 bases and J gave up 6 bases, with 10 bases separating them. The germline V gene encodes CDR1 SQVTM and CDR2 ANQGSEA. This CDR3 comprises 11 residues.

This rearrangement joins TRBV2 to TRBJ2-3; D might be TRBD1 or TRBD2, each matching 5 bases. The germline V and J ends were trimmed by 7 bases and 2 bases, with 25 bases remaining between them. The CDR3 is made up of 18 amino acids. Germline CDR1 is SNHLY and CDR2 is FYNNEI. CDR3 amino acids: CASNFPTGAAFSTDTQYF. CDR3 bases: TGTGCCAGCAATTTCCCCACCGGGGCCGCCTTTTCCACAGATACGCAGTATTTT.

This clone was counted between two and nine times. This chain links TRBV30 with TRBJ1-4; D unresolved. The V end lost 4 bases, the J end lost 11 bases, and 23 bases lay between the germline ends. CDR3 length: 15 residues. In germline, CDR1 is GTSNPN, CDR2 SVGIG (reference sequence). In nucleotides, the CDR3 is TGTGCCTGGACTACACCGGGAGCCCCTCTCCTTAAACTGTTTTTT. Translated, it gives CAWTTPGAPLLKLFF.

This clone has more than one count but fewer than ten. The rearrangement joins TRBV11-2 to TRBJ1-1, with D tentatively TRBD1 (5 bases). V shed 5 bases and J shed 4 bases, with 14 bases lying between them. Germline values: CDR1 SGHAT, CDR2 FQNNGV. The CDR3 is 14 residues long. The CDR3 sequence: CASSRGTAGTEAFF. CDR3 DNA sequence: TGTGCCAGCAGCAGAGGGACCGCAGGCACTGAAGCTTTCTTT.

The chain combines TRBV7-2 with TRBJ2-1; possibly TRBD2 for D (5 bases). Deletions cut 6 bases from V and 8 bases from J, with 11 bases between. CDR1 SGHTA and CDR2 FQGNSA come from the germline V gene. The CDR3 consists of 12 residues. The CDR3 DNA reads TGTGCCAGCAGTTTTGCGGGCGATGAGCAGTTCTTC. Amino acids: CASSFAGDEQFF.

In its sample, this clone was seen a few times. The V call is TRBV4-3, the J call TRBJ1-2, with 8 bases identical to TRBD1. The CDR3 has 13 residues. Germline CDR1 is LGHNA and CDR2 is YSLEER. V was pared by 2 bases and J by 6 bases, with 2 bases of the junction left unmatched. The CDR3 here is CASSQQGADGYTF. CDR3 coding DNA: TGCGCCAGCAGCCAACAGGGGGCGGATGGCTACACCTTC.

In this sample, this clone turned up a few times. CDR3 region: CSVEDRGTGSEAFF. CDR3 bases: TGCAGCGTTGAAGATAGGGGGACAGGCTCTGAAGCTTTCTTT. This chain links TRBV29-1 with TRBJ1-1, with 8 bases lining up with TRBD1. The V gene's germline CDR1 is SQVTM and CDR2 ANQGSEA. CDR3 length: 14 amino acids. V was clipped by 0 bases and J by 6 bases; unmatched bases: 6.

The chain recombines TRBV2 with TRBJ1-4; D gene ambiguous. This CDR3 has 13 amino acids. Germline-derived CDR1 and CDR2 are SNHLY and FYNNEI. Between the trimmed V and J ends, which lost 6 bases and 7 bases, there was a span of 12 bases. CDR3 region: CASRPSVAEKLFF. The CDR3 DNA sequence: TGTGCCAGCAGACCCTCGGTGGCTGAAAAACTGTTTTTT.

The V gene is TRBV4-3, the J gene TRBJ1-6; a possible D gene is TRBD1 (5 bases). The germline CDR1 and CDR2 sequences are LGHNA and YSLEER. The CDR3 is 15 amino acids. V gave up 2 bases and J gave up 3 bases, with 8 bases separating them. CDR3 DNA: TGCGCCAGCAGCCAATCCAGGGACTATAATTCACCCCTCCACTTT. As protein: CASSQSRDYNSPLHF.

This clone has just a few counts. The chain recombines TRBV11-3 with TRBJ2-1; perhaps TRBD2 as D (6 bases). Germline V gene data show CDR1 as SGHNT and CDR2 as YENEEA. Trimming pared 4 bases from V and 10 bases from J, leaving 14 bases between. CDR3 size: 13 residues. CDR3 sequence: CASSSRDWKEQFF. The DNA for the CDR3 is TGTGCCAGCAGCTCCCGGGACTGGAAGGAGCAGTTCTTC.

Only a few counts were recorded for this clone. V gene TRBV5-5 combines with J gene TRBJ2-7; no clear D gene. Germline assignment: CDR1 SGHKS and CDR2 YYEKEE (reference sequence). V was cut by 2 bases and J by 0 bases, with 6 bases left in between. This CDR3 spans 13 amino acids. CDR3 loop: CASSFGRSYEQYV. In DNA form, the CDR3 reads TGTGCCAGCAGCTTCGGGCGCTCCTACGAGCAGTACGTC.